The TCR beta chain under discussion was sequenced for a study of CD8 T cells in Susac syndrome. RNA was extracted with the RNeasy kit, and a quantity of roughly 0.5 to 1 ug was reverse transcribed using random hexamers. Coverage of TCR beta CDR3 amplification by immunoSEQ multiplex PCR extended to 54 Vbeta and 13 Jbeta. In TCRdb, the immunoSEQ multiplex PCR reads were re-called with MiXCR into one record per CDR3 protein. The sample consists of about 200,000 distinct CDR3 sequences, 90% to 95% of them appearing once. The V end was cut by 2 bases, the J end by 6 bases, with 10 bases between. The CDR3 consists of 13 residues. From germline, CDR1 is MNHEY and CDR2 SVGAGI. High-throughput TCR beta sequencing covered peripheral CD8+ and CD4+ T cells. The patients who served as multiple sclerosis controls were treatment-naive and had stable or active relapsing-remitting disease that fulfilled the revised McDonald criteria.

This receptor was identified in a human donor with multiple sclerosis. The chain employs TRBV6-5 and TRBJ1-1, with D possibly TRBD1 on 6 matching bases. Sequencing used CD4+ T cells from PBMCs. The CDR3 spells CASSYKGGAEAFF. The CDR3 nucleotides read TGTGCCAGCAGTTACAAGGGGGGGGCTGAAGCTTTCTTT.